In this sample, the clone carrying this T cell receptor (beta chain) turned up many times. The target antigen is unknown. TCRdb analysed the 5' RACE reads with MiXCR anew, one entry per CDR3 protein. The sample holds 100,000 to 150,000 distinct CDR3 sequences, 7.4% seen once. The record originates from a study of T cells after yellow fever vaccination. Germline values: CDR1 ENHRY, CDR2 SYGVKD. This CDR3 comprises 16 residues. J was trimmed by 3 bases and V by 9 bases; bases with no gene match: 12. Study-level results: Highly abundant clonotypes carried over from the bulk population could end up in FACS-sorted repertoires as contaminants.

The source was CD4+ T cells sorted from PBMCs, collected more than 8 days after the first yellow fever vaccination. The receptor was isolated from a young man who received the YFV17D yellow fever vaccine. V gene TRBV10-3 combines with J gene TRBJ2-3; TRBD2 matches 10 bases. DNA of the CDR3: TGTGCCATTACTGAGTCCCCAGCGGGGGGGACAGATACGCAGTATTTT. Translating gives CAITESPAGGTDTQYF.